Included here is one T cell receptor (beta chain) sequence, with context. Individual cDNA molecules received unique molecular identifiers. Each CDR3 protein gets one entry after TCRdb re-called the 5' RACE reads with MiXCR. The sample contains some 34,000 distinct CDR3 sequences, about 4.5% of which appear only once. CDR1 and CDR2 from the germline V gene are MNHNY and SVGAGI (reference sequence). The CDR3 is 18 residues long. Germline trimming cut 6 bases from V and 2 bases from J; bases unmatched to any gene: 8. This record belongs to a study of early T cells in non-severe SARS-CoV-2 infection. Looking at the study overall: The input, bulk RNA from unsorted whole blood, was sequenced, and chains were unpaired.

This sequence joins TRBV6-6 and TRBJ2-1; TRBD2 aligns across 15 bases. The source of this sequence is an adult who was a healthcare worker with PCR-confirmed SARS-CoV-2 infection or an uninfected control (not recorded which). The sample was whole blood. The CDR3 spells CASSPGTSGGRAYNEQFF. CDR3 sequence (DNA): TGTGCCAGCAGCCCAGGGACTAGCGGGGGGAGGGCCTACAATGAGCAGTTCTTC.